These 18 T cell receptor beta chains share one sample of origin, sequenced in a study of blood T cell repertoires in COVID-19. TCRdb keeps only in-frame clones here, not all; method: immunoSEQ multiplex PCR. The sample yields 90,000 to 150,000 clones, roughly 79% seen once. Sequenced: peripheral blood. The source of these receptors is a human donor in a cohort sampled during active COVID-19.

This clone has a single count. This chain uses TRBV2 with TRBJ2-5; a weak D match, TRBD1 (5 bases). CDR1 and CDR2 from the germline V gene are SNHLY and FYNNEI. The CDR3 sequence is 12 residues long. Trimming removed 6 bases from V and 0 bases from J, with 5 bases in between. In nucleotides, the CDR3 is TGTGCCAGCAGGGACAACCAAGAGACCCAGTACTTC. This translates into CASRDNQETQYF.

In DNA form, the CDR3 reads TGTGCCAGCAGTTTTGACATGGCCTCCTACAATGAGCAGTTCTTC. The encoded protein is CASSFDMASYNEQFF. The rearrangement uses TRBV6-5 and TRBJ2-1; D gene unclear. Looked up from germline, CDR1 is MNHEY and CDR2 is SVGAGI. Between the trimmed V and J ends, which lost 4 bases and 0 bases, there was a span of 10 bases. This CDR3 region has 15 residues.

This clone was picked up a small number of times. This chain connects TRBV10-3 to TRBJ1-5; a possible D gene is TRBD1 (6 bases). The CDR3 has 13 amino acids. Germline CDR1 reads ENHRY; CDR2 reads SYGVKD. V dropped 6 bases and J dropped 2 bases, with 8 bases sitting between them. The CDR3 coding sequence is TGTGCCATCAGGGCAGGGGGCAATCAGCCCCAGCATTTT. Translating gives CAIRAGGNQPQHF.

This chain connects TRBV30 to TRBJ2-1, with D possibly being TRBD2 (7 bases). The CDR3 sequence is 14 residues long. Trimming pared 4 bases from V and 9 bases from J, leaving 19 bases between. CDR1 and CDR2 from the germline V gene are GTSNPN and SVGIG (reference sequence). The CDR3 region is CAWTPVIAGAEQFF. Written as DNA, the CDR3 is TGTGCCTGGACCCCAGTTATCGCGGGGGCTGAGCAGTTCTTC.

The rearrangement links TRBV5-4 to TRBJ2-7; 7 bases map to TRBD2. CDR1 and CDR2 (germline): SGHNT, YYREEE (reference sequence). V was clipped by 5 bases and J by 4 bases; unmatched bases: 9. The CDR3 is 14 amino acids. The chain's CDR3 is CASRDSGSDYEQYF. The CDR3 DNA reads as TGTGCCAGCAGGGATAGCGGGTCAGATTACGAGCAGTACTTC.

The chain has TRBV5-1 and TRBJ1-2; 7 bases are shared with TRBD1. Germline V CDR1 and CDR2: SGHRS, YFSETQ. J gave up 4 bases and V 4 bases, and 10 bases lay outside the gene matches. This CDR3 has 15 residues. The CDR3 spells CASSDGDRDFYGYTF. CDR3 DNA: TGCGCCAGCAGCGATGGTGACAGGGACTTCTATGGCTACACCTTC. The whole variable domain, filled in from reference TRBV5-1 and TRBJ1-2, reads KAGVTQTPRYLIKTRGQQVTLSCSPISGHRSVSWYQQTPGQGLQFLFEYFSETQRNKGNFPGRFSGRQFSNSRSEMNVSTLELGDSALYLCASSDGDRDFYGYTFGSGTRLTVV.

Only one count was recorded for this clone. The chain couples TRBV30 to TRBJ1-4; D is unclear. CDR1 GTSNPN and CDR2 SVGIG come from the germline V gene (reference sequence). CDR3 length: 18 residues. V was cut by 2 bases and J by 0 bases, with 19 bases left in between. The CDR3 DNA follows: TGTGCCTGGAGTAAACGCCCTATCCCGTCTTCAACTAATGAAAAACTGTTTTTT. It specifies CAWSKRPIPSSTNEKLFF.

This clone was observed a single time. Written as DNA, the CDR3 is TGTGCCAGCAGTTTAGGAGCCGGCAGGGGTAATTCACCCCTCCACTTT. Protein: CASSLGAGRGNSPLHF. The chain employs TRBV28 and TRBJ1-6, with a weak D call TRBD1 (6 bases). The germline CDR1 and CDR2 sequences are MDHEN and SYDVKM. V was clipped by 2 bases and J by 6 bases, with 14 bases between them. This CDR3 has 16 amino acids.

The chain uses TRBV7-9 and TRBJ2-1; perhaps TRBD1 as D (5 bases). With 2 bases removed from V and 6 bases from J, the gap between germline ends came to 11 bases. CDR3 length: 14 amino acids. CDR1 is SEHNR and CDR2 is FQNEAQ in the germline V gene (reference sequence). The CDR3 here is CASSLRQGANEQFF. DNA for the CDR3: TGTGCCAGCAGCTTAAGGCAGGGTGCCAATGAGCAGTTCTTC.

This clone was observed a handful of times. The CDR3, as DNA: TGTGCCAGCAGCCCCTCGGGACAGGGATCTACTCAGCCCCAGCATTTT. Residues: CASSPSGQGSTQPQHF. The gene calls are TRBV7-2 and TRBJ1-5; TRBD1 matches at 9 bases. The trim removed 5 bases at V and 6 bases at J, leaving 11 bases unmatched. This CDR3 is built from 16 residues. Germline V gives CDR1 SGHTA, CDR2 FQGNSA.

V usage is TRBV9 and J usage is TRBJ1-1; D is unresolved. In germline, CDR1 is SGDLS, CDR2 YYNGEE. The CDR3 covers 14 residues. The V and J ends lost 2 bases and 1 base respectively, with 9 bases between them. This chain's CDR3 is CASSVRPENTEAFF. CDR3 DNA: TGTGCCAGCAGCGTTCGCCCAGAGAACACTGAAGCTTTCTTT.

CDR3 sequence: CASSRQGADTGELFF. The CDR3 DNA reads TGTGCCAGCAGCCGACAGGGGGCGGACACCGGGGAGCTGTTTTTT. The chain links TRBV5-4 to TRBJ2-2; TRBD1 matches at 10 bases. This CDR3 has 15 residues. Germline assignment: CDR1 SGHNT and CDR2 YYREEE (reference sequence). With V trimmed by 4 bases and J by 3 bases, 3 bases remained unmatched.

V is TRBV6-5 and J is TRBJ1-3; perhaps TRBD1 as D (6 bases). V was clipped by 2 bases and J by 0 bases, with 8 bases between them. Germline V gene data show CDR1 as MNHEY and CDR2 as SVGAGI. The CDR3 covers 15 residues. The CDR3 DNA follows: TGTGCCAGCAGTTACCGAGGGGGCTCTGGAAACACCATATATTTT. This encodes CASSYRGGSGNTIYF.

The chain links TRBV5-1 to TRBJ2-1; no clear D. From germline, CDR1 is SGHRS and CDR2 YFSETQ. The CDR3 contains 17 residues. V was pared by 4 bases and J by 0 bases, with 17 bases between. CDR3 residues: CASSPTHSLDSYNEQFF. CDR3 bases: TGCGCCAGCAGCCCCACCCACTCACTTGACTCCTACAATGAGCAGTTCTTC. The full variable domain, its missing parts supplied by reference TRBV5-1 and TRBJ2-1, is KAGVTQTPRYLIKTRGQQVTLSCSPISGHRSVSWYQQTPGQGLQFLFEYFSETQRNKGNFPGRFSGRQFSNSRSEMNVSTLELGDSALYLCASSPTHSLDSYNEQFFGPGTRLTVL.

The gene calls are TRBV9 and TRBJ2-1, with TRBD2 matching 7 bases. This CDR3 has 16 amino acids. J gave up 8 bases and V 4 bases, and 15 bases lay outside the gene matches. Germline CDR1 and CDR2: SGDLS and YYNGEE. The CDR3, as DNA: TGTGCCAGCAGCACCCGCGGGAGTGCGCTTACACATGAGCAGTTCTTC. Translated: CASSTRGSALTHEQFF. Looking up the rest from reference TRBV9 and TRBJ2-1 gives the full variable domain: DSGVTQTPKHLITATGQRVTLRCSPRSGDLSVYWYQQSLDQGLQFLIQYYNGEERAKGNILERFSAQQFPDLHSELNLSSLELGDSALYFCASSTRGSALTHEQFFGPGTRLTVL.

This chain links TRBV6-2 or TRBV6-3 with TRBJ2-1; D call uncertain. The CDR3 runs 14 residues. Trimming left V 6 bases short and J 7 bases short, with 16 bases between. Per the germline V gene, CDR1 is MNHEY and CDR2 is SVGEGT. The CDR3 loop is CASSPFGPANEQFF. DNA for the CDR3: TGTGCCAGCAGCCCCTTTGGTCCCGCGAATGAGCAGTTCTTC.

The rearrangement joins TRBV9 to TRBJ2-5, with 7 bases fitting TRBD2. V shed 0 bases and J 4 bases; nucleotides not matched to a gene: 9. The CDR3 contains 16 residues. The germline V gene encodes CDR1 SGDLS and CDR2 YYNGEE. CDR3 region: CASSVGGGASGETQYF. CDR3 sequence (DNA): TGTGCCAGCAGCGTAGGGGGCGGGGCTAGCGGAGAGACCCAGTACTTC.

This clone was seen a single time. This rearrangement joins TRBV12-3 or TRBV12-4 to TRBJ1-1; D unclear. Trimming took off 2 bases at V and 1 base at J, with 5 bases between the two ends. CDR3 length: 13 amino acids. This CDR3 is CASSLPGNTEAFF. The CDR3 DNA follows: TGTGCCAGCAGTTTACCCGGGAACACTGAAGCTTTCTTT.